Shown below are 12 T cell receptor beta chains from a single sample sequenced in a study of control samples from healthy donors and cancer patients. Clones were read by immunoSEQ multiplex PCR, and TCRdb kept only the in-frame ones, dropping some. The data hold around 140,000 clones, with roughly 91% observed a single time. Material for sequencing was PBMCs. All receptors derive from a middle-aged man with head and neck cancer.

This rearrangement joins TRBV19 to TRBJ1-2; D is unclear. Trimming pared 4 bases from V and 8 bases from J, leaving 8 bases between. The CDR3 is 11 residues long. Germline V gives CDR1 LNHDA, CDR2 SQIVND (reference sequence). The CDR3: CASSSGRGYTF. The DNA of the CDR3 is TGTGCCAGTAGTAGTGGAAGGGGCTACACCTTC. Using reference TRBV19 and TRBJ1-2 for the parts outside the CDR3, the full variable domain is DGGITQSPKYLFRKEGQNVTLSCEQNLNHDAMYWYRQDPGQGLRLIYYSQIVNDFQKGDIAEGYSVSREKKESFPLTVTSAQKNPTAFYLCASSSGRGYTFGSGTRLTVV.

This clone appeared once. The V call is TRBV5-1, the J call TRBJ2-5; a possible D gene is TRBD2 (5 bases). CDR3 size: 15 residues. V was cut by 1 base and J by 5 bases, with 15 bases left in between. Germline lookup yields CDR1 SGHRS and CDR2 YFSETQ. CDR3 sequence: CASSLLGFEGETQYF. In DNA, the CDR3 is TGCGCCAGCAGCTTGTTAGGGTTTGAGGGTGAGACCCAGTACTTC.

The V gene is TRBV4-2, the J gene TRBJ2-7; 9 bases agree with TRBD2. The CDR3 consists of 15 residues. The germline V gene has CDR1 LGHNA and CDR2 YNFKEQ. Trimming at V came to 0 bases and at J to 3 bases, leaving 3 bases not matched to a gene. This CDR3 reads CASSQEASGIYEQYF. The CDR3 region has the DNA TGTGCCAGCAGCCAAGAGGCTAGCGGGATCTACGAGCAGTACTTC.

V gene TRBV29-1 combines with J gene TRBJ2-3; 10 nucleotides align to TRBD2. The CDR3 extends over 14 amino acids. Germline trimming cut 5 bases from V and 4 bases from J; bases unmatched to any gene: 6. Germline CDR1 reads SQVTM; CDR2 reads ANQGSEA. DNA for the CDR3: TGCAGCGTTCAGCGGACTAGCGGTCCAGATACGCAGTATTTT. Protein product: CSVQRTSGPDTQYF.

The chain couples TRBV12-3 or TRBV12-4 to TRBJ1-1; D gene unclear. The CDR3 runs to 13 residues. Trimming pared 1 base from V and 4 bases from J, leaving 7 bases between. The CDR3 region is CASSLGLSTEAFF. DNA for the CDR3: TGTGCCAGCAGTTTAGGACTGAGCACTGAAGCTTTCTTT.

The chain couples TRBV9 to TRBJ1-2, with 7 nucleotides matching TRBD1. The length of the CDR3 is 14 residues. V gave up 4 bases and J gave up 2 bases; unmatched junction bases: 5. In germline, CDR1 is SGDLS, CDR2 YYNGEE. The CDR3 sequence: CASSSGGRNYGYTF. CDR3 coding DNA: TGTGCCAGCAGCTCAGGGGGGAGGAACTATGGCTACACCTTC.

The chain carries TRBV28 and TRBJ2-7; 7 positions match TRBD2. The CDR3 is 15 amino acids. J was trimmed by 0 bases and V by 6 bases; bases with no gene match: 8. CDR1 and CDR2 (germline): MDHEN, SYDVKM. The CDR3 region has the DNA TGTGCCAGCAGGCCCCCGCTAGCGGTCTCCTACGAGCAGTACTTC. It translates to CASRPPLAVSYEQYF.

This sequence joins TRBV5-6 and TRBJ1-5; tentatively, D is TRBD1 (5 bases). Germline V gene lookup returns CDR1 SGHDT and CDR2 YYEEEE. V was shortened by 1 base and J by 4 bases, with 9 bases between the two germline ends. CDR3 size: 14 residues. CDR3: CASSLSAGNQPQHF. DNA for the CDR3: TGTGCCAGCAGCTTGTCGGCAGGGAATCAGCCCCAGCATTTT.

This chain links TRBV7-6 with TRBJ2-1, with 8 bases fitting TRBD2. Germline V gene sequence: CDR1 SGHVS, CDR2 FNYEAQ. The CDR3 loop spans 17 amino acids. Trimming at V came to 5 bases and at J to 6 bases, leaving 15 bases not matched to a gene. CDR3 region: CASSPARGAGVSNEQFF. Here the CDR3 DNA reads TGTGCCAGCAGCCCGGCGCGTGGAGCGGGAGTGAGCAATGAGCAGTTCTTC.

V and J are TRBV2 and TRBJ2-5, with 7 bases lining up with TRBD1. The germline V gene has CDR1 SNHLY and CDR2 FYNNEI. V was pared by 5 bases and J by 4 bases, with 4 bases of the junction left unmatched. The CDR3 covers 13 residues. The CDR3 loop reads CASSPGQLETQYF. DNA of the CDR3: TGTGCCAGCAGTCCGGGACAGCTAGAGACCCAGTACTTC.

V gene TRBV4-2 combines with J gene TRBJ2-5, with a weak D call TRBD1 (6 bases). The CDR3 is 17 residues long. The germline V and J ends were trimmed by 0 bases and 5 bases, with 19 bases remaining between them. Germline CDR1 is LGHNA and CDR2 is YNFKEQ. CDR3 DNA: TGTGCCAGCAGCCAAGAATGGGCCAGGGGCTCTTCGGAGACCCAGTACTTC. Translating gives CASSQEWARGSSETQYF.

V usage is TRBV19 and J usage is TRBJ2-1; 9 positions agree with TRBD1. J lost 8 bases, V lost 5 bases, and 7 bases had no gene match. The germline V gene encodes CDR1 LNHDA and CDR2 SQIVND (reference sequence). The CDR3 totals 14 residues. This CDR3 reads CASSAGTGRDEQFF. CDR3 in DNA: TGTGCCAGTAGTGCCGGGACAGGGCGGGATGAGCAGTTCTTC.